This T cell receptor beta chain was captured in a study of blood T cell repertoires in COVID-19. TCRdb's copy holds only in-frame clones and misses some; the assay was immunoSEQ multiplex PCR. The sample contains a few hundred thousand clones, 90% of which appear only once. The CDR3 is made up of 15 amino acids. CDR1 is KGHDR and CDR2 is SFDVKD in the germline V gene. The J segment lost 4 bases and the V segment lost 9 bases, leaving 4 bases of the junction unmatched. The sequenced sample was peripheral blood. This clonotype originated in a woman in her thirties with COVID-19, enrolled during active disease. J is TRBJ2-2 and V is TRBV24-1; TRBD2 aligns across 13 bases. The CDR3 reads CATGTSGMATGELFF. CDR3 in DNA: TGTGCCACCGGGACTAGCGGGATGGCCACCGGGGAGCTGTTTTTT.